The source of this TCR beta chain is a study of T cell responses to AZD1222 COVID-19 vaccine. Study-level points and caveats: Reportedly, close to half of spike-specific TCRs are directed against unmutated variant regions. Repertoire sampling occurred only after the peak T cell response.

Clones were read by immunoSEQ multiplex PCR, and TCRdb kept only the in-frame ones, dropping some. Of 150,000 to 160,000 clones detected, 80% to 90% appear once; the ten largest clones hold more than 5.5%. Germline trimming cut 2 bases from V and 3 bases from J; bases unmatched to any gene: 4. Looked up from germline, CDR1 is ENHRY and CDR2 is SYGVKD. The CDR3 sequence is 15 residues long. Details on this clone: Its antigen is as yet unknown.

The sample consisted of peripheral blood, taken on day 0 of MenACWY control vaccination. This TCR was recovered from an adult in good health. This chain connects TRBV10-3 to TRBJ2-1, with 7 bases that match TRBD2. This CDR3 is CAISERAGNYNEQFF. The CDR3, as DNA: TGTGCCATCAGTGAGAGAGCGGGAAACTACAATGAGCAGTTCTTC.